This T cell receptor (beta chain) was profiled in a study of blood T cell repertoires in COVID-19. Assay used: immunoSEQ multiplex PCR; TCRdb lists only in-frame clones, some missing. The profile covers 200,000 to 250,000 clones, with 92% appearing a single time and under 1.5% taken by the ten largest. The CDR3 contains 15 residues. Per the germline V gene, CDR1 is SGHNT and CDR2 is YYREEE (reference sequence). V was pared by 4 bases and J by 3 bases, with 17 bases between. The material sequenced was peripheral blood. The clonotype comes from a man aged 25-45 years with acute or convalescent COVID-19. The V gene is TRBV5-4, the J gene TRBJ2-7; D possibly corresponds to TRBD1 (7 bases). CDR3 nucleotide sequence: TGTGCCAGCAGCAGTCAGGGGGGCAAGGGCTACGAGCAGTACTTC. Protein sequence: CASSSQGGKGYEQYF.